A selection of T cell receptor beta chains follows, all from one sample in a study of blood T cell repertoires in COVID-19. Produced via immunoSEQ multiplex PCR; TCRdb's table is partial and in-frame only. This sample has about 250,000 clones, with approximately 91% found just once. The sequenced sample consisted of peripheral blood. These receptors were collected from a man younger than 40 with COVID-19, enrolled during active disease. Both conserved end residues are trimmed from each CDR3. D genes are given only for firm matches.

v_gene	d_gene	j_gene	CDR3aa
TRBV5-1	TRBD1	TRBJ2-3	ASGGRDRGGDTQY
TRBV24-1	.	TRBJ1-1	ATSDAPVTEAF
TRBV5-4	.	TRBJ2-3	ASSTSRRADTQY
TRBV6-1	.	TRBJ1-1	ASSEWRGGEAF
TRBV7-3	TRBD2	TRBJ2-3	ASSRGGAVDTQY
TRBV18	TRBD1	TRBJ1-1	ASSRDSTKNTEAF
TRBV7-9	.	TRBJ1-5	ASSLGVDSGQPQH
TRBV12-3/TRBV12-4	.	TRBJ1-5	ASRIGDQPQH
TRBV7-2	.	TRBJ1-2	ASLRGGANVYGYT
TRBV6-6	TRBD1	TRBJ1-4	ASSLGQGATNEKLF
TRBV4-2	.	TRBJ2-4	ASSQGGLRDIQY
TRBV9	TRBD2	TRBJ2-1	ASSVETSGGWYNEQF
TRBV5-4	TRBD1	TRBJ1-2	ASSLNRGLDGYT
TRBV4-1	.	TRBJ1-3	ASSLAGPSGNTIY
TRBV14	.	TRBJ1-1	ASSQVGGSDTEAF
TRBV12-5	.	TRBJ1-5	ASGDRGGENQPQH
TRBV12-3/TRBV12-4	.	TRBJ2-1	ASSPNREQF
TRBV4-2	.	TRBJ1-2	ASSQARVGHGYT
TRBV29-1	TRBD1	TRBJ1-6	SVVTGEDSPLH
TRBV9	.	TRBJ1-3	ASSPPRTELQPAGNTIY
TRBV5-6	TRBD1	TRBJ2-7	ASSPTGAEQY
TRBV6-4	TRBD1	TRBJ1-2	ASSEGQGRGYT
TRBV3-1/TRBV3-2	.	TRBJ1-1	ASSQDSGGTEAF
TRBV19	.	TRBJ1-1	ASSIDWAGNTEAF
TRBV3-1/TRBV3-2	.	TRBJ2-5	ASSPITAGWETQY
TRBV19	TRBD1	TRBJ1-4	ASRIGQGGEKLF
TRBV6-5	TRBD1	TRBJ2-7	ASSYAAGGGYEQY
TRBV15	TRBD2	TRBJ2-1	ATSRGGLAGGNEQF
TRBV19	TRBD1	TRBJ2-7	ASSFRSGTVLSSYEQY
TRBV10-3	TRBD1	TRBJ1-1	ATRDRDGTEAF
TRBV5-1	TRBD2	TRBJ2-1	ASSLEVSGGNNEQF
TRBV29-1	.	TRBJ1-2	SVDFAGRANYGYT
TRBV2	.	TRBJ2-4	ASSGQPEEAKNIQY
TRBV30	.	TRBJ2-5	AWSVAQETQY
TRBV6-5	.	TRBJ1-2	ASSYSFQGDGYT
TRBV6-5	.	TRBJ1-2	ASSRTKAGYGYT
TRBV12-3/TRBV12-4	.	TRBJ2-5	ASSPRRETQY
TRBV3-1/TRBV3-2	.	TRBJ1-1	ASSQGVGTEAF
TRBV5-4	.	TRBJ2-7	ASSAGTGTGSYEQY
TRBV19	TRBD2	TRBJ2-1	ASSGAGGHEQF
TRBV3-1/TRBV3-2	TRBD1	TRBJ1-2	ASSQEERGQGYT
TRBV5-4	TRBD1	TRBJ2-2	ASSSTTGGTGELF
TRBV30	.	TRBJ1-2	AWSTNDGFYGYT
TRBV9	.	TRBJ1-2	ASSVTEDNYGYT
TRBV7-2	TRBD2	TRBJ2-3	ASSPSSGGVSTDTQY
TRBV14	.	TRBJ1-1	ASNYRENTEAF
TRBV4-1	TRBD1	TRBJ2-5	ASSQVGQDRAKTQY
TRBV6-1	.	TRBJ1-2	ASSEVGGNWGNYGYT
TRBV21-1	.	TRBJ2-7	ASSRGQEHPTKVSYEQY
TRBV19	.	TRBJ1-2	ASSMQGPANYGYT
TRBV12-3/TRBV12-4	.	TRBJ1-2	ASSFLNYGYT
TRBV4-2	TRBD1	TRBJ1-5	ASSQDGATGGYQPQH
TRBV6-5	TRBD1	TRBJ2-7	ASRGLGTANYEQY
TRBV5-1	.	TRBJ2-7	ASSLRTGAYEQY
TRBV5-4	.	TRBJ2-7	ASSRWDSSYEQY
TRBV27	.	TRBJ1-5	ASSLFQDSNQPQH
TRBV30	TRBD1	TRBJ1-2	AWQGQTNYGYT
TRBV5-1	TRBD2	TRBJ2-3	ASSLPTSGGTDTQY
TRBV6-5	.	TRBJ1-5	ASSRSGEGQPQH